Listed below are T cell receptor beta chains from one sample, sequenced in a study of beta chain features in type 1 diabetes. Clones were sequenced by immunoSEQ multiplex PCR, and TCRdb holds only the in-frame ones, with some missing. The sample shows just over 450,000 clones, approximately 30% of them seen only once. What was sequenced was naive CD4+ T cells from blood. The receptors were gathered from a man aged 18 to 35 in good health. CDR3s include the opening cysteine and the closing phenylalanine or tryptophan. D genes are given only for firm matches. The listing skips clone size in some rows; elsewhere it reads once, few, many or a size class.

TGTGCCTCCTCGACAGGACCGGCCGGCTACACCTTC	CASSTGPAGYTF	TRBJ1-2	NA	TRBV25-1	NA
TGCAGCGCCAAACGTAGGGACAGGGTCACCGGGGAGCTGTTTTTT	CSAKRRDRVTGELFF	TRBJ2-2	TRBD1	TRBV29-1	few
TGTGCCAGCAGCCTGACGCGCGGGGTTGGCGGCTACACCTTC	CASSLTRGVGGYTF	TRBJ1-2	NA	TRBV7-2	NA
TGTGCCTGGAGTATCAAAGCGGCCCAAGAGACCCAGTACTTC	CAWSIKAAQETQYF	TRBJ2-5	NA	TRBV30	few
TGTGCCAGCAGTGCTACGGGAGGGGACACTGAAGCTTTCTTT	CASSATGGDTEAFF	TRBJ1-1	NA	TRBV2	NA
TGCAGTGCCGTGGGGGGAGATGAGCAGTTCTTC	CSAVGGDEQFF	TRBJ2-1	NA	TRBV20-1	few
TGCGCCAGCAGTCAACACACACACGAAGAGACCCAGTACTTC	CASSQHTHEETQYF	TRBJ2-5	NA	TRBV23-1	few
TGCGCCAGCAGCTTGGTTGGGCAGAACTATGGCTACACCTTC	CASSLVGQNYGYTF	TRBJ1-2	NA	TRBV5-1	NA
TGTGCCACCAGCAGAGATCAAGCGGGGGCCACAGATACGCAGTATTTT	CATSRDQAGATDTQYF	TRBJ2-3	TRBD2	TRBV15	few
TGTGCCACCAGCCTCCACGTGAGACCGCCGGTCGGGACCCAGTACTTC	CATSLHVRPPVGTQYF	TRBJ2-5	NA	TRBV15	NA
TGCGCCAGCAGCCACAGGGAGGGAGTCTCGGAGACCCAGTACTTC	CASSHREGVSETQYF	TRBJ2-5	TRBD2	TRBV4-1	NA
TGCGCCAGCAGCTTGATGGGCTACTCTGGGGCCAACGTCCTGACTTTC	CASSLMGYSGANVLTF	TRBJ2-6	NA	TRBV5-1	NA
TGTGCCAGCAGCCAAGATAGAGCTAGCGGGAATGAGCAGTTCTTC	CASSQDRASGNEQFF	TRBJ2-1	TRBD2	TRBV4-2	NA
TGTGCTAGCAGCTCCGGACAGGGTCAAGAGACCCAGTACTTC	CASSSGQGQETQYF	TRBJ2-5	TRBD1	TRBV7-7	few
TGTGCCAGTAGTAAAGGCGTTGAGGAGACCCAGTACTTC	CASSKGVEETQYF	TRBJ2-5	NA	TRBV19	NA
TGTGCCTGGAGTGGCCAGGTGAACTATGGCTACACCTTC	CAWSGQVNYGYTF	TRBJ1-2	NA	TRBV30	NA
TGCAGCTCTACCACAAGCGGGAGTGGCGAGCAGTACTTC	CSSTTSGSGEQYF	TRBJ2-7	TRBD2	TRBV29-1	few
TGTGCCAGCAGCGGCCTAGGTAACACCGGGGAGCTGTTTTTT	CASSGLGNTGELFF	TRBJ2-2	NA	TRBV9	few
TGCGCCAGCAGCTACGATGGCACAGATACGCAGTATTTT	CASSYDGTDTQYF	TRBJ2-3	NA	TRBV5-1	few
TGTGCCAGCAGCCTGACTAGCGGGAGCACAGATACGCAGTATTTT	CASSLTSGSTDTQYF	TRBJ2-3	TRBD2	TRBV5-4	NA
TGCAGTGCTGGGGGCCTAGATACGCAGTATTTT	CSAGGLDTQYF	TRBJ2-3	NA	TRBV20-1	few
TGTGCCACCAGCAGATTGGACAGAGAGCAGTACTTC	CATSRLDREQYF	TRBJ2-7	NA	TRBV15	NA
TGTGCCTGGAGTGTTAGAAGGGGTGGAGAGACCCAGTACTTC	CAWSVRRGGETQYF	TRBJ2-5	NA	TRBV30	NA
TGTGCCAGTAGTCCAGGACTAGCGGGATCCAATGAGCAGTTCTTC	CASSPGLAGSNEQFF	TRBJ2-1	TRBD2	TRBV19	NA
TGTGCCTGGAGTGGGACTAGCGGGAGGAGGGAGACCCAGTACTTC	CAWSGTSGRRETQYF	TRBJ2-5	TRBD2	TRBV30	few
TGTGCCAGCAACACCCCAGGGTACAATGAGCAGTTCTTC	CASNTPGYNEQFF	TRBJ2-1	NA	TRBV28	NA
TGTGCCATCAGTGCGTTACAGCGGAGCGGCTACGAGCAGTACTTC	CAISALQRSGYEQYF	TRBJ2-7	NA	TRBV10-3	NA
TGTGCCAGCTCACCACCGGAGCGCGAGACCCAGTACTTC	CASSPPERETQYF	TRBJ2-5	NA	TRBV18	few
TGCGCCAGCAGCTTGGAGGGGGCCGGCAATCAGCCCCAGCATTTT	CASSLEGAGNQPQHF	TRBJ1-5	TRBD1	TRBV5-1	NA
TGTGCCAGCAGCGGGACTATGGGGAGCAATCAGCCCCAGCATTTT	CASSGTMGSNQPQHF	TRBJ1-5	NA	TRBV7-9	few
TGTGCCAGCAGCCTCTCAGGAGGGGGCAATGAGCAGTTCTTC	CASSLSGGGNEQFF	TRBJ2-1	NA	TRBV9	few
TGTGCCTGGACAGGGAACTATGGCTACACCTTC	CAWTGNYGYTF	TRBJ1-2	NA	TRBV30	NA
TGTGCCATCAGTGACAGTGGGCGCGGGACCCAGTACTTC	CAISDSGRGTQYF	TRBJ2-5	NA	TRBV10-3	few
TGCGCCAGCAGCCAAGGTGTCAGAGAGACCCAGTACTTC	CASSQGVRETQYF	TRBJ2-5	NA	TRBV7-2	NA
TGTGCCAGCAGTTTGTCCGGGACAGGGGGGCAGCCCCAGCATTTT	CASSLSGTGGQPQHF	TRBJ1-5	TRBD1	TRBV6-6	few
TGTGCCTGGAGTCCTTCAAGGACTAGCGGGGGGAGCTCCTACGAGCAGTACTTC	CAWSPSRTSGGSSYEQYF	TRBJ2-7	TRBD2	TRBV30	NA
TGTGCCAGCACCGATAGCGGCAATGAGCAGTTCTTC	CASTDSGNEQFF	TRBJ2-1	NA	TRBV6-5	NA
TGTGCCAGCAGCTTCCAGACAGGGCGATACGATGAGCAGTTCTTC	CASSFQTGRYDEQFF	TRBJ2-1	TRBD1	TRBV7-6	NA
TGCAGCGTGGAGAGGGCGGGAGGTGAAAAACTGTTTTTT	CSVERAGGEKLFF	TRBJ1-4	NA	TRBV29-1	NA
TGTGCCAGCAGCACCCATGCGGGGACTAGCGGGAGCCCCTACGAGCAGTACTTC	CASSTHAGTSGSPYEQYF	TRBJ2-7	TRBD2	TRBV9	NA
TGTGCCTGGATGGCTAGCGGGAGTCAGTACTTC	CAWMASGSQYF	TRBJ2-7	TRBD2	TRBV30	few
TGTGCCAGCAGTTACCGGGACAATGAGCAGTTCTTC	CASSYRDNEQFF	TRBJ2-1	NA	TRBV6-5	NA
TGCAGCGCCCAGGGACTAGCGGGAGCGGATGAGCAGTTCTTC	CSAQGLAGADEQFF	TRBJ2-1	TRBD2	TRBV29-1	NA
TGTGCCAGCAGCTTACTGGGACAGAATGGCTACACCTTC	CASSLLGQNGYTF	TRBJ1-2	TRBD1	TRBV9	NA
TGTGCCAGCAGCTTGCCGTCGGGAGGGGAGCTGTTTTTT	CASSLPSGGELFF	TRBJ2-2	NA	TRBV9	few
TGTGCCAGCAGCTTAGTTGCGGCCTCGTACAATGAGCAGTTCTTC	CASSLVAASYNEQFF	TRBJ2-1	NA	TRBV7-2	few
TGTGCCTGGACCGTGAGGGGGAGTGGGACTGAAGCTTTCTTT	CAWTVRGSGTEAFF	TRBJ1-1	NA	TRBV30	few
TGTGCCTGGAGCCCATCCGGCGATGAGCAGTTCTTC	CAWSPSGDEQFF	TRBJ2-1	NA	TRBV30	NA
TGTGCCTGGAGGGGTCAGGGGATTCAGCCCCAGCATTTT	CAWRGQGIQPQHF	TRBJ1-5	NA	TRBV30	NA
TGTGCCTGGGGAGGCCCGGGACCGAAGTACCAAGAGACCCAGTACTTC	CAWGGPGPKYQETQYF	TRBJ2-5	NA	TRBV30	NA
TGTGCCAGCAGCTTTGCGACGGGGAAAGGCTATGGCTACACCTTC	CASSFATGKGYGYTF	TRBJ1-2	NA	TRBV5-6	NA
TGCGCCAGCAGCTTAGCGGGGAACACAGATACGCAGTATTTT	CASSLAGNTDTQYF	TRBJ2-3	TRBD2	TRBV5-1	NA
TGTGCCAGCAGTTTGGGCGTCCAAGAGACCCAGTACTTC	CASSLGVQETQYF	TRBJ2-5	NA	TRBV28	NA
TGTGCCAGCAGCCAAGAACGAGCGGGAGTTCCAGATACGCAGTATTTT	CASSQERAGVPDTQYF	TRBJ2-3	TRBD2	TRBV4-2	NA
TGTGCCAGCGGCCTAGGAGGGAAGAACACTGAAGCTTTCTTT	CASGLGGKNTEAFF	TRBJ1-1	NA	TRBV25-1	NA